This T cell receptor beta chain was recorded in a study of shared clonotypes between healthy human individuals (dated by TCRdb to the early 2020s). Looking at the study overall: A couple of women and a few men aged 18 to 49 years were included in the cohort. For each donor, CD4 naive and CD4 memory were each given three plates, CD8 naive was given two plates, and CD8 memory was given one plate. Blood TCR repertoires of about 5 healthy adults were deeply sequenced to estimate repertoire size and the extent of clonotype sharing between individuals. To increase sequencing depth and limit assay-specific biases, TCR repertoire library preparation and sequencing were carried out by different laboratories using diverse techniques. Leukapheresis yielded between about 0.85 and 10 billion PBMCs per donor.

V was cut back by 7 bases and J by 4 bases, leaving a gap of 11 bases between them. Taken from the germline V gene, the CDR1 and CDR2 loops are MDHEN and SYDVKM. The CDR3, from cysteine to phenylalanine, totals 13 residues. The sequence is cut down to CDR3 DNA, 39 bases in frame from base 1. Using the deep immunoSEQ assay, multiplex PCR amplified TCR CDR3 regions from genomic DNA. Extracted genomic DNA from each cell subset was distributed evenly across all wells of several immunoSEQ 96-well plates, and each plate was treated as a replicate. For sorted subsets, approximately 210 ng of genomic DNA, equivalent to tens of thousands of T cell genomes, went into each replicate PCR. Purified libraries were measured with a Qubit 3.0 fluorometer, size-checked on a Bioanalyzer 2100, and measured again with the KAPA Library Quantification kit. A separate single-read 150-cycle Illumina NextSeq 550 flow cell was used to sequence each immunoSEQ 96-well plate. The authors processed their data as follows. The immunoSEQ output contained only junctional sequences without quality scores, so filtering could not match that applied to full-length reads. Sequences were annotated with PyIR, a Python wrapper for IgBLAST v1.9, and V/J genes and CDR3 were assigned using IMGT germline references. Reads were filtered out if the reads had weak V/J assignments (E-value above 1e-6), no CDR3, stop codons, out-of-frame junctions, or ambiguous translated residues. V3J clonotypes were defined as sequences sharing an identical inferred V gene, J gene, and CDR3 amino acid sequence. Percentage overlap between repertoires was computed as shared unique clonotypes divided by the size of the smaller repertoire. Three approaches were used to assess repertoire richness: RTK rarefaction, the Chao1 estimator, and Recon v2.1 estimates of unobserved clonotypes. Generation probabilities were computed with OLGA for all TCRbeta clonotypes obtained by the gDNA method from several donors. TCRdb took this table from immuneACCESS and kept in-frame rearrangements with V and J called. Such tables lack part of the clones; where checked against another copy, unresolved V genes explain under half of the gap, and the rest is unexplained. From that table come the V and J calls and clone size; the DNA was used to work out D and trimming. Counted in this sample were about 2.1 million clones; under 95% of them appeared once. The top ten constitute under 2% of the sample.

General findings and caveats noted by the study authors: Compared with non-shared clonotypes, the clonotypes found in all four sorted-subset donors had higher generation probabilities. About 5% of naive CD4, around 4% of naive CD8, 2.3% of memory CD4, and 0.4% of memory CD8 clonotypes were shared across several donors. Sampling was restricted to blood, and TCR repertoires in tissue are likely to differ from TCR repertoires in blood. Because the study included a small number of donors, the genetic and exposure-history diversity represented was limited. Even with the large sequencing depth, rarefaction of the sorted-subset datasets indicated that sequencing was incomplete. Pairwise subsampling indicated that sequencing depth was expected to affect the degree of clonotype sharing among donors. Estimated clonotype richness was generally larger for naive than for memory subsets.

Details on this clone: It lacks a known antigen. It has no much larger one-base neighbor in the sample; base qualities were not kept.

CD8 naive samples were CD45RO-negative cells positively selected for CCR7, giving a CD45RA+CCR7+ population that excluded TemRA cells. Healthy HIV-negative adults with no recently reported acute infections or vaccinations were included as donors. Every donor was a Caucasian adult residing in Nashville, Tennessee, USA. After blood collection by leukapheresis, PBMCs were isolated using Ficoll-Histopaque density gradient centrifugation and then cryopreserved in the vapor phase of liquid nitrogen. Analytical flow cytometry was used to check the purity and quantity of every magnetically sorted T cell population. Genomic DNA was isolated from each sorted fraction and quantified by UV absorbance on a Nanodrop 2000c.

The receptor's source is a man between 18 and 35 years old in good health. Some clones in this sample may be carry-over from other donors' samples. Sequenced material: naive CD8+ T cells from PBMCs. The cell subset or site label of this sample denotes: CD45RA+CCR7+. The sequence is built from TRBV28 and TRBJ1-5; the D gene lacks a confident call. In nucleotides, the sequence is TGTGCCAGCATTGGGCTATTAAATCAGCCCCAGCATTTT. Translated, this is CASIGLLNQPQHF.